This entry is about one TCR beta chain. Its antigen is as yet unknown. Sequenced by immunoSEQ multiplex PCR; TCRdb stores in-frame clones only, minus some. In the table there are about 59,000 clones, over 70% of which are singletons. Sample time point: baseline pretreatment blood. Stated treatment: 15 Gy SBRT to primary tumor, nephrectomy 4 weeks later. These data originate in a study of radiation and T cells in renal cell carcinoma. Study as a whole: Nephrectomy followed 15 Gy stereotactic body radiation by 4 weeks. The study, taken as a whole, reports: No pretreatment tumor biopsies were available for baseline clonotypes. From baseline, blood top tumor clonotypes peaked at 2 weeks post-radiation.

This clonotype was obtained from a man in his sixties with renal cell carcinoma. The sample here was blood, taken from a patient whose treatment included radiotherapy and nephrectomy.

CDR3 region: CASSLGPGFRYGYTF. The DNA for the CDR3 is TGTGCCAGCAGCTTAGGGCCAGGGTTTCGCTATGGCTACACCTTC. The chain employs TRBV11-2 and TRBJ1-2, with D tentatively TRBD1 (5 bases). The CDR3 is made up of 15 amino acids. Germline V lookup: CDR1 SGHAT, CDR2 FQNNGV. The V gene lost 1 base and the J gene lost 4 bases, with 13 bases spanning the gap.